These 21 T cell receptor beta chains were sequenced from one sample in a study of blood T cell repertoires in COVID-19. Clones were read by immunoSEQ multiplex PCR, and TCRdb kept only the in-frame ones, dropping some. Altogether 300,000 to 350,000 clones are present, approximately 84% being singletons, with the ten largest covering about 0.93%. The sequencing input was PBMCs or T cells enriched from blood (not recorded which). Every receptor here comes from a woman younger than 45 who had recovered from COVID-19.

The rearrangement links TRBV6-2 or TRBV6-3 to TRBJ1-2; TRBD1 might be the D (5 bases). This CDR3 is built from 14 residues. V was pared by 7 bases and J by 4 bases, with 16 bases between. Germline CDR1 MNHEY, CDR2 SVGEGT. This chain's CDR3 is CASTPSDNPYGYTF. The CDR3 DNA reads TGTGCCAGCACCCCGTCGGACAATCCCTATGGCTACACCTTC.

The chain carries TRBV19 and TRBJ1-5; 7 bases line up with TRBD1. V lost 7 bases, J lost 1 base, and 4 bases stayed unmatched. The CDR3 runs 14 residues. The germline V gene encodes CDR1 LNHDA and CDR2 SQIVND (reference sequence). CDR3 bases: TGTGCCAGTAACCAACAGGGGAGCAATCAGCCCCAGCATTTT. Residues: CASNQQGSNQPQHF.

V and J are TRBV9 and TRBJ1-6; D is ambiguous. CDR1 is SGDLS and CDR2 is YYNGEE in the germline V gene. Trimming stripped 4 bases from V and 9 bases from J, with 11 bases between. CDR3 length: 13 amino acids. The CDR3 nucleotides are TGTGCCAGCAGCATAGGAACAGCTTCACCCCTCCACTTT. This codes for CASSIGTASPLHF. The full variable domain, in which reference TRBV9 and TRBJ1-6 provide the parts outside the CDR3, is DSGVTQTPKHLITATGQRVTLRCSPRSGDLSVYWYQQSLDQGLQFLIQYYNGEERAKGNILERFSAQQFPDLHSELNLSSLELGDSALYFCASSIGTASPLHFGNGTRLTVT.

The chain has TRBV19 and TRBJ1-2; 8 positions match TRBD1. The junction had 3 bases not matched to a gene; V was cut back by 3 bases and J by 0 bases. Germline loops: CDR1 LNHDA, CDR2 SQIVND (reference sequence). The CDR3 loop spans 15 amino acids. The CDR3 bases are TGTGCCAGTAGTATTGGGACAGGCCCTAACTATGGCTACACCTTC. It specifies CASSIGTGPNYGYTF.

CDR3 nucleotides: TGTGCCAGCAAGGACAGGCTCATTATGAACACTGAAGCTTTCTTT. Translation gives CASKDRLIMNTEAFF. The chain joins TRBV7-8 to TRBJ1-1, with 7 bases matching TRBD1. The junction had 8 bases not matched to a gene; V was cut back by 7 bases and J by 0 bases. CDR1 is SGHVS and CDR2 is FQNEAQ in the germline V gene. The CDR3 totals 15 residues.

This sequence joins TRBV7-8 and TRBJ1-2; 7 positions agree with TRBD1. V lost 1 base and J lost 8; bases outside the gene matches: 10. This CDR3 comprises 15 residues. Germline-derived CDR1 and CDR2 are SGHVS and FQNEAQ. In nucleotides, the CDR3 is TGTGCCAGCAGCTTAGGGGACAGAGGGAAGGGGGGCTACACCTTC. Amino acid sequence: CASSLGDRGKGGYTF.

A single count supports this clone. This chain links TRBV7-9 with TRBJ1-1, with 10 bases that match TRBD1. Germline CDR1 and CDR2: SEHNR and FQNEAQ (reference sequence). The CDR3 loop spans 16 amino acids. Trimming at V came to 5 bases and at J to 1 base, leaving 7 bases not matched to a gene. The CDR3 DNA reads TGTGCCAGCAGCCCCGGACAGGGGGGATCGAACACTGAAGCTTTCTTT. The encoded protein is CASSPGQGGSNTEAFF.

CDR3 bases: TGTGCCAGTAGTGGGGGACTGCGGATCTATCCTGAAGCTTTCTTT. Its protein product is CASSGGLRIYPEAFF. The genes are TRBV19 and TRBJ1-1, with D possibly matching TRBD1 (5 bases). This CDR3 spans 15 amino acids. Germline values: CDR1 LNHDA, CDR2 SQIVND (reference sequence). V was cut by 5 bases and J by 6 bases, with 19 bases left in between.

The chain carries TRBV7-9 and TRBJ2-3; TRBD2 agrees at 9 bases. Looked up from germline, CDR1 is SEHNR and CDR2 is FQNEAQ (reference sequence). This CDR3 region has 17 residues. V shed 3 bases, J shed 0 bases, and the junction held 7 bases outside the gene matches. The CDR3, as DNA: TGTGCCAGCAGCTTCAGCGGGGGGATTACTAGCACAGATACGCAGTATTTT. It codes for CASSFSGGITSTDTQYF. Full variable domain (outside the CDR3, taken from reference TRBV7-9 and TRBJ2-3): DTGVSQNPRHKITKRGQNVTFRCDPISEHNRLYWYRQTLGQGPEFLTYFQNEAQLEKSRLLSDRFSAERPKGSFSTLEIQRTEQGDSAMYLCASSFSGGITSTDTQYFGPGTRLTVL.

The count of this clone is one. The chain joins TRBV15 to TRBJ2-5, with no clear D. The CDR3 is 14 amino acids. Germline lookup yields CDR1 LNHNV and CDR2 YYDKDF (reference sequence). The germline V and J ends were trimmed by 5 bases and 4 bases, with 14 bases remaining between them. CDR3: CATSRPGFGETQYF. CDR3 bases: TGTGCCACCAGCCGGCCGGGTTTCGGAGAGACCCAGTACTTC.

Notes on this clone: The same CDR3 is also encoded by other DNA sequences in this sample. This chain links TRBV7-2 with TRBJ1-3; TRBD1 matches 7 bases. This CDR3 has 15 residues. V was pared by 3 bases and J by 0 bases, with 2 bases of the junction left unmatched. Germline lookup yields CDR1 SGHTA and CDR2 FQGNSA. CDR3 sequence reads: CASSFNRGSGNTIYF. The CDR3 DNA reads TGTGCCAGCAGCTTCAACAGGGGCTCTGGAAACACCATATATTTT.

The CDR3 DNA reads TGTGCCAGCAGTTCGGACAGGGTTAACTATGGCTACACCTTC. This translates into CASSSDRVNYGYTF. The chain carries TRBV28 and TRBJ1-2; 8 bases match TRBD1. Germline V lookup: CDR1 MDHEN, CDR2 SYDVKM. There are 14 residues in the CDR3. The V and J ends lost 4 bases and 1 base, in that order; junction bases with no gene match: 2.

The V gene is TRBV27, the J gene TRBJ2-7; maybe TRBD2 (5 bases). Looked up from germline, CDR1 is MNHEY and CDR2 is SMNVEV (reference sequence). Trimming cost V 3 bases and J 7 bases, with 10 bases left between them. The CDR3 has 12 residues. DNA for the CDR3: TGTGCCAGCAGTTTGAGAGGGCAAGAGCAGTACTTC. Protein product: CASSLRGQEQYF.

With regard to this clone: In the same sample, other DNA sequences code for this CDR3. The chain employs TRBV4-1 and TRBJ1-1; D call uncertain. Trimming cost V 0 bases and J 2 bases, with 7 bases left between them. This CDR3 region has 14 residues. The germline V gene has CDR1 MGHRA and CDR2 YSYEKL. CDR3 residues: CASSQEGGNTEAFF. CDR3 coding DNA: TGCGCCAGCAGCCAAGAGGGAGGCAACACTGAAGCTTTCTTT.

This clone was detected only once. This chain joins TRBV7-9 and TRBJ1-4; TRBD1 agrees at 10 bases. This CDR3 has 17 amino acids. Unmatched junction bases numbered 8, after V lost 0 bases and J lost 7 bases. From germline, CDR1 is SEHNR and CDR2 FQNEAQ (reference sequence). CDR3 nucleotide sequence: TGTGCCAGCAGCTTAGCGTCCGGGACAGGGGCTGGTGAAAAACTGTTTTTT. It yields the protein CASSLASGTGAGEKLFF.

The table lists this clone with a few counts. The chain couples TRBV5-1 to TRBJ1-4; TRBD1 aligns across 8 bases. The V gene's germline CDR1 is SGHRS and CDR2 YFSETQ. The CDR3 spans 18 residues. The V segment lost 2 bases and the J segment 0 bases; nucleotides outside the gene matches: 9. DNA of the CDR3: TGCGCCAGCAGCTTTTTGGGGACAGGTGAACCAACTAATGAAAAACTGTTTTTT. Its translation is CASSFLGTGEPTNEKLFF. The variable domain in full, completed from reference TRBV5-1 and TRBJ1-4, reads KAGVTQTPRYLIKTRGQQVTLSCSPISGHRSVSWYQQTPGQGLQFLFEYFSETQRNKGNFPGRFSGRQFSNSRSEMNVSTLELGDSALYLCASSFLGTGEPTNEKLFFGSGTQLSVL.

V usage is TRBV28 and J usage is TRBJ2-7; tentative D call: TRBD2 (6 bases). CDR3 length: 17 amino acids. The germline V gene has CDR1 MDHEN and CDR2 SYDVKM. V was shortened by 2 bases and J by 0 bases, with 17 bases between the two germline ends. Here the CDR3 DNA reads TGTGCCAGCAGTTTACAACAGCCGGGGGAAACCTCCTACGAGCAGTACTTC. Translation: CASSLQQPGETSYEQYF. Looking up the rest from reference TRBV28 and TRBJ2-7 gives the full variable domain: DVKVTQSSRYLVKRTGEKVFLECVQDMDHENMFWYRQDPGLGLRLIYFSYDVKMKEKGDIPEGYSVSREKKERFSLILESASTNQTSMYLCASSLQQPGETSYEQYFGPGTRLTVT.

The V gene is TRBV10-3, the J gene TRBJ2-1; D remains ambiguous. Trimming removed 3 bases from V and 5 bases from J, with 2 bases in between. Germline CDR1 ENHRY, CDR2 SYGVKD. The CDR3 contains 11 residues. CDR3 residues: CAISDDNEQFF. The DNA for the CDR3 is TGTGCCATCAGTGACGACAATGAGCAGTTCTTC.

The chain combines TRBV19 with TRBJ1-2; TRBD1 matches 7 bases. V gave up 5 bases and J gave up 3 bases; unmatched junction bases: 12. Germline V gene lookup returns CDR1 LNHDA and CDR2 SQIVND (reference sequence). The CDR3 loop spans 16 amino acids. The CDR3 here is CASSATGAPGDYGYTF. Written as DNA, the CDR3 is TGTGCCAGTAGTGCTACAGGGGCTCCGGGGGACTATGGCTACACCTTC.

The chain uses TRBV6-1 and TRBJ2-1; 8 nucleotides line up with TRBD2. Germline CDR1 and CDR2: MNHNS and SASEGT. V trimming: 3 bases; J trimming: 0 bases; junction bases outside the gene matches: 1. The CDR3 runs 15 residues. CDR3 in amino acids: CASSDSGASYNEQFF. In DNA, the CDR3 is TGTGCCAGCAGTGATAGCGGGGCCTCCTACAATGAGCAGTTCTTC.

This chain uses TRBV7-2 with TRBJ2-7; tentatively, D is TRBD1 (5 bases). The V gene lost 1 base and the J gene lost 4 bases, with 11 bases spanning the gap. The germline CDR1 and CDR2 sequences are SGHTA and FQGNSA. The CDR3 totals 14 residues. The CDR3 DNA follows: TGTGCCAGCAGCTTAGAGGGGCTATTTTACGAGCAGTACTTC. Amino acid sequence: CASSLEGLFYEQYF.